The 25 T cell receptor beta chains below come from one sample, sequenced in a study of shared clonotypes between healthy human individuals. Profiling relied on immunoSEQ multiplex PCR, and the TCRdb table lists in-frame clones only, not all of them. The sample contains a few million clones, over 85% of which appear only once. Sequenced input: naive CD4+ T cells from PBMCs. Subset described: CD45RA+ positively selected. The receptor source for this set is a man younger than 30 in good health. Some clones in this sample may be carry-over from other donors' samples.

This chain joins TRBV7-9 and TRBJ1-1, with D hard to call. The germline V gene encodes CDR1 SEHNR and CDR2 FQNEAQ (reference sequence). Trimming left V 3 bases short and J 4 bases short, with 12 bases between. The CDR3 length is 14 residues. CDR3 DNA: TGTGCCAGCAGCTTTCCCGCCAGCGGCACTGAAGCTTTCTTT. Encoded protein: CASSFPASGTEAFF.

The gene calls are TRBV19 and TRBJ2-1; tentatively, D is TRBD1 (6 bases). The CDR3 is 14 amino acids. Germline V CDR1 and CDR2: LNHDA, SQIVND (reference sequence). Deletions cut 4 bases from V and 2 bases from J, with 9 bases between. The CDR3, as DNA: TGTGCCAGTAGTACAGGGGTGACCTACAATGAGCAGTTCTTC. Its translation: CASSTGVTYNEQFF.

CDR3 nucleotide sequence: TGTGCCAGCAGCGTAGACGCTGGGGACAGGATGAACACTGAAGCTTTCTTT. Residues: CASSVDAGDRMNTEAFF. The J gene is TRBJ1-1, the V gene TRBV9; 8 positions match TRBD1. Germline CDR1 is SGDLS and CDR2 is YYNGEE. The J segment lost 0 bases and the V segment lost 0 bases, leaving 7 bases of the junction unmatched. The CDR3 has 17 residues.

This clone has only one observation. The rearrangement joins TRBV5-6 to TRBJ1-2; 8 nucleotides align to TRBD1. The CDR3 has 13 amino acids. V shed 4 bases and J 3 bases; nucleotides not matched to a gene: 2. Looked up from germline, CDR1 is SGHDT and CDR2 is YYEEEE. The DNA for the CDR3 is TGTGCCAGCAGCCCGGGACAGGACTATGGCTACACCTTC. It translates to CASSPGQDYGYTF. Based on the CDR3 plus reference TRBV5-6 and TRBJ1-2, the full variable domain is DAGVTQSPTHLIKTRGQQVTLRCSPKSGHDTVSWYQQALGQGPQFIFQYYEEEERQRGNFPDRFSGHQFPNYSSELNVNALLLGDSALYLCASSPGQDYGYTFGSGTRLTVV.

This chain connects TRBV7-6 to TRBJ1-2; 10 bases line up with TRBD1. Unmatched junction bases numbered 13, after V lost 8 bases and J lost 4 bases. Per the germline V gene, CDR1 is SGHVS and CDR2 is FNYEAQ. This CDR3 has 16 residues. The DNA of the CDR3 is TGTGCCAGCGGGGCGGGACAGGGGAGGTTCGGCTATGGCTACACCTTC. It translates to CASGAGQGRFGYGYTF.

The chain couples TRBV7-9 to TRBJ1-5, with D possibly matching TRBD1 (6 bases). In germline, CDR1 is SEHNR, CDR2 FQNEAQ (reference sequence). Trimming removed 5 bases from V and 2 bases from J, with 13 bases in between. The length of the CDR3 is 15 residues. The CDR3 sequence: CASSPGVERNQPQHF. The CDR3 bases are TGTGCCAGCAGCCCAGGGGTTGAGCGCAATCAGCCCCAGCATTTT. Complete variable domain (other parts from reference TRBV7-9 and TRBJ1-5): DTGVSQNPRHKITKRGQNVTFRCDPISEHNRLYWYRQTLGQGPEFLTYFQNEAQLEKSRLLSDRFSAERPKGSFSTLEIQRTEQGDSAMYLCASSPGVERNQPQHFGDGTRLSIL.

The V and J genes are TRBV10-1 and TRBJ2-1; 9 bases match TRBD2. This CDR3 contains 15 residues. CDR1 is WNHNN, CDR2 SYGVQD, per germline (reference sequence). J lost 5 bases, V lost 8 bases, and 10 bases had no gene match. CDR3 nucleotides: TGCGCCAGCTCCCCTCGTAGCGGGAGAGACAATGAGCAGTTCTTC. It translates to CASSPRSGRDNEQFF.

This chain uses TRBV6-6 with TRBJ1-4; D is unresolved. The V gene lost 4 bases and the J gene lost 0 bases, with 6 bases spanning the gap. Germline-derived CDR1 and CDR2 are MNHNY and SVGAGI (reference sequence). The CDR3 length is 14 residues. CDR3 in amino acids: CASSLGTTNEKLFF. The CDR3 DNA reads TGTGCCAGCAGTTTAGGAACAACTAATGAAAAACTGTTTTTT.

A remark on this clone: This sample includes further DNA sequences coding for the same CDR3. The chain carries TRBV2 and TRBJ2-5, with 9 bases identical to TRBD2. Germline V gene data show CDR1 as SNHLY and CDR2 as FYNNEI. The CDR3 runs to 13 residues. The V segment lost 3 bases and the J segment 4 bases; nucleotides outside the gene matches: 0. In DNA form, the CDR3 reads TGTGCCAGCAGTGATAGCGGGAGAGAGACCCAGTACTTC. Its protein is CASSDSGRETQYF.

The V gene is TRBV6-1, the J gene TRBJ2-7; 12 bases fit TRBD2. V trimming: 7 bases; J trimming: 6 bases; junction bases outside the gene matches: 7. The CDR3 totals 14 residues. The V gene's germline CDR1 is MNHNS and CDR2 SASEGT. The CDR3 DNA reads as TGTGCCAGCACCCTAGCGGGAGGGCCTTTCGAGCAGTACTTC. Its translation: CASTLAGGPFEQYF.

The rearrangement links TRBV12-5 to TRBJ2-1, with TRBD2 identical over 7 bases. The CDR3 is 21 amino acids. The V gene end was trimmed by 0 bases and the J gene end by 0 bases; junction bases not matched to a gene: 17. Germline V lookup: CDR1 LGHNT, CDR2 FRNRAP. The CDR3 coding sequence is TGTGCTAGTGGTTTGGTCCGGGATGGGGAGGGTATTCATATCTCCTACAATGAGCAGTTCTTC. Protein sequence: CASGLVRDGEGIHISYNEQFF.

The chain couples TRBV5-1 to TRBJ2-5, with a tentative D call TRBD1 (6 bases). CDR1 and CDR2 (germline): SGHRS, YFSETQ. The length of the CDR3 is 14 residues. The ends were cut back, 4 bases at V and 1 base at J, with 11 bases in the middle. The CDR3 sequence: CASSVDSFQETQYF. CDR3 nucleotides: TGCGCCAGCAGCGTGGACAGTTTCCAAGAGACCCAGTACTTC.

This chain uses TRBV5-4 with TRBJ2-3; unclear D gene. The CDR3 is 12 amino acids. V lost 4 bases and J lost 1, with 4 bases in between. Germline V gene sequence: CDR1 SGHNT, CDR2 YYREEE (reference sequence). The CDR3 loop is CASSPRTDTQYF. In nucleotides, the CDR3 is TGTGCCAGCAGCCCCCGCACAGATACGCAGTATTTT.

The chain joins TRBV11-2 to TRBJ2-5; D perhaps matches TRBD1 (5 bases). The J call may be in error: the DNA end matches TRBJ2-7 better. CDR1 is SGHAT, CDR2 FQNNGV, per germline. The CDR3 consists of 12 residues. CDR3: CASFLGVGEQYF. CDR3 sequence (DNA): TGTGCCAGCTTTCTAGGGGTCGGCGAGCAGTACTTC.

V and J are TRBV21-1 and TRBJ2-2. TRBV21-1 is annotated as a pseudogene. The CDR3 has 19 amino acids. CDR3 DNA: TGTGCCAGCAGCAAAGAATCTAGGGCAGACACGGGCGACACCGGGGAGCTGTTTTTT. This gives the protein CASSKESRADTGDTGELFF.

This chain connects TRBV5-1 to TRBJ2-6, with D possibly being TRBD1 (7 bases). Per germline, CDR1 SGHRS and CDR2 YFSETQ. The CDR3 length is 16 residues. The germline V and J ends were trimmed by 5 bases and 2 bases, with 14 bases remaining between them. In nucleotides, the CDR3 is TGCGCCAGCAGTTTTACAGGGGAGGCTGGGGCCAACGTCCTGACTTTC. Protein sequence: CASSFTGEAGANVLTF.

Worth noting for this clone: The same CDR3 arises from other DNA sequences in this sample as well. The genes are TRBV11-3 and TRBJ1-1; D unresolved. The germline V gene has CDR1 SGHNT and CDR2 YENEEA. The CDR3 has 13 amino acids. The V and J ends lost 5 bases and 1 base respectively, with 8 bases between them. The CDR3 loop reads CASSLGPNTEAFF. CDR3 bases: TGTGCCAGCAGCCTCGGACCGAACACTGAAGCTTTCTTT.

The rearrangement joins TRBV7-9 to TRBJ2-1, with D uncertain. Per the germline V gene, CDR1 is SEHNR and CDR2 is FQNEAQ (reference sequence). This CDR3 is built from 15 residues. V gave up 1 base and J gave up 0 bases, with 7 bases separating them. Here the CDR3 DNA reads TGTGCCAGCAGCTTAGAAAGTAGCTCCTACAATGAGCAGTTCTTC. It specifies CASSLESSSYNEQFF.

Only one count was recorded for this clone. The CDR3 DNA is TGTGCCAGCGGCACGGTGGTAGGAAACACCATATATTTT. Translating it yields CASGTVVGNTIYF. V gene TRBV6-5 combines with J gene TRBJ1-3, with D unresolved. The CDR3 contains 13 residues. V was cut by 8 bases and J by 4 bases, with 12 bases left in between. Germline V gene sequence: CDR1 MNHEY, CDR2 SVGAGI.

The chain employs TRBV28 and TRBJ2-2; 10 nucleotides line up with TRBD2. V lost 6 bases to trimming and J lost 3 bases; unmatched junction nucleotides: 4. The germline gives CDR1 MDHEN, CDR2 SYDVKM. The CDR3 consists of 15 residues. This chain's CDR3 is CASSQAGGDTGELFF. In DNA form, the CDR3 reads TGTGCCAGCAGCCAAGCGGGAGGGGACACCGGGGAGCTGTTTTTT.

The table lists this clone with a count of one. The V call is TRBV28, the J call TRBJ1-2, with a weak D call TRBD1 (5 bases). V was trimmed by 8 bases and J by 2 bases, leaving 15 bases between them. The CDR3 is made up of 14 amino acids. The germline CDR1 and CDR2 sequences are MDHEN and SYDVKM. This CDR3 is CASGAPVLNYGYTF. The CDR3 bases are TGTGCCAGCGGGGCCCCGGTTCTGAACTATGGCTACACCTTC.

The count of this clone is one. This chain uses TRBV5-4 with TRBJ2-7, with 15 bases lining up with TRBD2. Germline values: CDR1 SGHNT, CDR2 YYREEE (reference sequence). This CDR3 comprises 17 residues. V shed 4 bases, J shed 3 bases, and the junction held 8 bases outside the gene matches. The CDR3 reads CASSPPGTSGGSYEQYF. The CDR3 DNA follows: TGTGCCAGCAGCCCGCCCGGGACTAGCGGGGGGAGCTACGAGCAGTACTTC.

This chain links TRBV6-6 with TRBJ2-7; TRBD2 is a possible D gene (5 bases). V was shortened by 7 bases and J by 2 bases, with 12 bases between the two germline ends. The CDR3 is made up of 13 amino acids. The germline V gene encodes CDR1 MNHNY and CDR2 SVGAGI (reference sequence). CDR3 nucleotide sequence: TGTGCCAGCACCCCGTCCGGGGCCTACGAGCAGTACTTC. This gives the protein CASTPSGAYEQYF.

The chain combines TRBV18 with TRBJ2-3, with D hard to call. The V end lost 2 bases, the J end lost 1 base, and 13 bases lay between the germline ends. Per germline, CDR1 KGHSH and CDR2 LQKENI. The CDR3 runs to 16 residues. The CDR3 region is CASSPGWAAGTDTQYF. DNA for the CDR3: TGTGCCAGCTCACCAGGTTGGGCTGCCGGCACAGATACGCAGTATTTT. The full variable domain, its missing parts supplied by reference TRBV18 and TRBJ2-3, is NAGVMQNPRHLVRRRGQEARLRCSPMKGHSHVYWYRQLPEEGLKFMVYLQKENIIDESGMPKERFSAEFPKEGPSILRIQQVVRGDSAAYFCASSPGWAAGTDTQYFGPGTRLTVL.

The V and J genes are TRBV5-4 and TRBJ2-7; 7 positions agree with TRBD2. The CDR3 has 15 amino acids. V shed 0 bases, J shed 3 bases, and the junction held 6 bases outside the gene matches. Germline CDR1 reads SGHNT; CDR2 reads YYREEE (reference sequence). CDR3 sequence (DNA): TGTGCCAGCAGCTTGGCCGGGACTAACTTCTACGAGCAGTACTTC. Protein: CASSLAGTNFYEQYF.